The 11 T cell receptor beta chains listed next were all sequenced from one sample in a study of blood T cell repertoires in COVID-19. TCRdb's table, derived via immunoSEQ multiplex PCR, lists solely in-frame clones and lacks some. The table lists almost 200,000 clones, more than 80% of them singletons. The sample was PBMCs or T cells enriched from blood (not recorded which). Source of these receptors: a woman under 30 who had recovered from COVID-19.

CDR3 bases: TGCGCCAGCAGCTTGTCTAATCAGGGGGCGGCCGGGGAGCTGTTTTTT. Amino acids: CASSLSNQGAAGELFF. This chain links TRBV5-1 with TRBJ2-2; 8 bases are a match to TRBD1. CDR1 is SGHRS, CDR2 YFSETQ, per germline. Unmatched junction bases numbered 8, after V lost 1 base and J lost 6 bases. The length of the CDR3 is 16 residues.

The gene calls are TRBV5-1 and TRBJ1-4; D perhaps matches TRBD1 (6 bases). V shed 4 bases and J shed 1 base, with 23 bases lying between them. Germline assignment: CDR1 SGHRS and CDR2 YFSETQ. There are 19 residues in the CDR3. The CDR3 loop is CASSPTGSGSLGTNEKLFF. CDR3 DNA: TGCGCCAGCAGCCCGACAGGTAGTGGGAGCCTTGGAACTAATGAAAAACTGTTTTTT.

The chain employs TRBV28 and TRBJ1-6; TRBD1 matches at 10 bases. Germline values: CDR1 MDHEN, CDR2 SYDVKM. With 4 bases clipped from V and 10 bases from J, the junction kept 10 bases outside the gene matches. CDR3 length: 16 amino acids. The CDR3 DNA reads TGTGCCAGCAGTTCTCCCCCCGGGACAGGGGAATCACCCCTCCACTTT. Protein: CASSSPPGTGESPLHF.

The chain recombines TRBV6-2 or TRBV6-3 with TRBJ2-3; D call uncertain. The V gene lost 5 bases and the J gene lost 0 bases, with 9 bases spanning the gap. Germline values: CDR1 MNHEY, CDR2 SVGEGT. The CDR3 has 14 residues. In DNA, the CDR3 is TGTGCCAGCAGTGCTGACACCAGCACAGATACGCAGTATTTT. Translated: CASSADTSTDTQYF.

J is TRBJ1-5 and V is TRBV10-3, with 7 bases identical to TRBD1. Germline-derived CDR1 and CDR2 are ENHRY and SYGVKD. The CDR3 covers 15 residues. J gave up 5 bases and V 10 bases, and 14 bases lay outside the gene matches. In DNA form, the CDR3 reads TGTGCCACCAAAGACCGGGACAGAGATTATCAGCCCCAGCATTTT. This gives the protein CATKDRDRDYQPQHF.

The chain links TRBV13 to TRBJ2-1; TRBD2 aligns across 10 bases. This CDR3 is 16 amino acids long. Trimming cost V 6 bases and J 0 bases; bases outside gene matches: 5. The germline CDR1 and CDR2 sequences are PRHDT and FYEKMQ (reference sequence). DNA of the CDR3: TGTGCCAGCAGTCCTAGCGGGGGTCGCTCCTACAATGAGCAGTTCTTC. Translating gives CASSPSGGRSYNEQFF.

The chain couples TRBV2 to TRBJ1-5, with TRBD1 matching over 7 bases. CDR1 and CDR2 from the germline V gene are SNHLY and FYNNEI. Trimming removed 3 bases from V and 2 bases from J; junction bases left unmatched: 7. The CDR3 is made up of 16 amino acids. CDR3 protein: CASSDLMGTGNQPQHF. In DNA, the CDR3 is TGTGCCAGCAGTGACCTTATGGGGACAGGCAATCAGCCCCAGCATTTT.

V gene TRBV6-5 combines with J gene TRBJ1-6; TRBD1 might be the D (6 bases). Germline V gene data show CDR1 as MNHEY and CDR2 as SVGAGI. The V end lost 9 bases, the J end lost 0 bases, and 12 bases lay between the germline ends. This CDR3 is 15 amino acids long. The DNA of the CDR3 is TGTGCCAGTTCCGGGACAAACTCCTATAATTCACCCCTCCACTTT. It codes for CASSGTNSYNSPLHF.

The chain employs TRBV5-1 and TRBJ2-7; TRBD2 matches 12 bases. This CDR3 has 16 amino acids. Losses at the gene ends were 0 bases for V and 5 bases for J; bases not matched to a gene: 6. CDR1 and CDR2 from the germline V gene are SGHRS and YFSETQ. CDR3 sequence reads: CASSLDPGLAGNEQYF. Written as DNA, the CDR3 is TGCGCCAGCAGCTTGGACCCCGGACTAGCGGGGAACGAGCAGTACTTC.

The rearrangement joins TRBV5-5 to TRBJ1-5, with 7 nucleotides matching TRBD1. The trim removed 3 bases at V and 7 bases at J, leaving 16 bases unmatched. This CDR3 has 17 amino acids. Germline CDR1 SGHKS, CDR2 YYEKEE (reference sequence). CDR3 in amino acids: CASSSTISPTGNQPQHF. CDR3 coding DNA: TGTGCCAGCAGCTCAACCATAAGCCCGACAGGGAACCAGCCCCAGCATTTT.

The rearrangement links TRBV28 to TRBJ2-5, with 11 bases aligning to TRBD1. CDR1 is MDHEN, CDR2 SYDVKM, per germline. The V segment lost 5 bases and the J segment 5 bases; nucleotides outside the gene matches: 13. This CDR3 has 17 amino acids. CDR3 DNA: TGTGCCAGCAGTCCTGGGTTGATAGGGACAGGGGGGGAGACCCAGTACTTC. Protein sequence: CASSPGLIGTGGETQYF.